The clone carrying this T cell receptor (beta chain) has at least ten counts. Antigen: not known. These data are taken from a study of T cell repertoires in cytomegalovirus infection. Study findings and constraints: Identification of carriers of CMV plus the relevant HLA was achieved through cumulative public TCR beta family frequency.

Trimming at V came to 1 base and at J to 1 base, leaving 9 bases not matched to a gene. Germline-derived CDR1 and CDR2 are SGHVS and FQNEAQ. This CDR3 is 17 amino acids long. TCRdb reprocessed the reads with MiXCR, giving one entry per CDR3 protein. The repertoire holds roughly 760,000 distinct CDR3 sequences, about a third seen once, with 2.8% in the top ten. Sequencing input: PBMCs. The clonotype was recovered from a human donor in good health (CMV status not recorded). Some clones in this sample may be carry-over from other donors' samples. V gene TRBV7-8 combines with J gene TRBJ2-7; 8 nucleotides line up with TRBD2. The DNA for the CDR3 is TGTGCCAGCAGCTTAGGGGGTAGCGGGACTTTATCCTACGAGCAGTACTTC. It specifies CASSLGGSGTLSYEQYF. The complete variable domain, with remaining parts taken from reference TRBV7-8 and TRBJ2-7, reads GAGVSQSPRYKVAKRGQDVALRCDPISGHVSLFWYQQALGQGPEFLTYFQNEAQLDKSGLPSDRFFAERPEGSVSTLKIQRTQQEDSAVYLCASSLGGSGTLSYEQYFGPGTRLTVT.